A selection of T cell receptor beta chains follows, all from one sample in a study of early T cells in non-severe SARS-CoV-2 infection. TCRdb re-called the 5' RACE reads with MiXCR, one entry per CDR3 protein. Of about 60,000 distinct CDR3 sequences detected, around 9.3% appear once; the ten largest clones hold about 16%. Input material: whole blood. These receptors all stem from an adult who was a healthcare worker with PCR-confirmed SARS-CoV-2 infection or an uninfected control (not recorded which). CDR3s include the opening cysteine and the closing phenylalanine or tryptophan. D genes are given only for firm matches. Clone size is stated in some rows and not others, as once, few, many or a class when expanded.

>-|TRBV20-1|TRBJ2-7|many
CSARAREQYF
TGCAGTGCTAGGGCCCGGGAGCAGTACTTC
>TRBD1|TRBV27|TRBJ1-2|-
CASSRRTGGNYGYTF
TGTGCCAGCAGCCGAAGGACAGGGGGTAACTATGGCTACACCTTC
>TRBD2|TRBV29-1|TRBJ2-1|-
CSVEGGLEGTYNEQFF
TGCAGCGTTGAAGGGGGACTAGAGGGGACCTACAATGAGCAGTTCTTC
>TRBD2|TRBV4-3|TRBJ2-5|many
CASSLGLAGEETQYF
TGCGCCAGCAGCCTTGGACTAGCGGGAGAGGAGACCCAGTACTTC
>-|TRBV7-4|TRBJ1-1|-
CASSLDQNTEAFF
TGTGCCAGCAGCTTAGACCAGAACACTGAAGCTTTCTTT
>-|TRBV7-2|TRBJ1-4|few
CASSLGWRFGEKLFF
TGTGCCAGCAGCTTAGGATGGCGGTTCGGTGAAAAACTGTTTTTT
>-|TRBV5-4|TRBJ2-7|many
CASSPGIRGPYEQYF
TGTGCCAGCAGCCCGGGGATCAGGGGCCCCTACGAGCAGTACTTC
>-|TRBV28|TRBJ2-1|few
CASEGGPNEQFF
TGTGCCAGCGAGGGGGGGCCCAATGAGCAGTTCTTC
>-|TRBV11-2|TRBJ1-4|-
CASSLGGRTLNEKLFF
TGTGCCAGCAGCTTAGGAGGACGGACACTTAATGAAAAACTGTTTTTT
>-|TRBV7-7|TRBJ2-1|many
CASSLEWDNEQFF
TGTGCCAGCAGCTTAGAGTGGGACAATGAGCAGTTCTTC
>-|TRBV29-1|TRBJ2-2|many
CSVERGAQGGELFF
TGCAGCGTTGAACGAGGGGCGCAAGGCGGGGAGCTGTTTTTT
>TRBD1|TRBV9|TRBJ2-2|many
CASSIQGSKNTGELFF
TGTGCCAGCAGCATACAGGGGTCGAAGAACACCGGGGAGCTGTTTTTT
>-|TRBV12-3/TRBV12-4|TRBJ2-2|few
CASGPANTGELFF
TGTGCCAGCGGTCCCGCGAACACCGGGGAGCTGTTTTTT
>TRBD1|TRBV27|TRBJ1-2|-
CASSLSGLGGQAYGYTF
TGTGCCAGCAGTTTATCAGGTCTTGGGGGACAGGCATATGGCTACACCTTC
>-|TRBV20-1|TRBJ2-7|many
CSARALGGTYEQYF
TGCAGTGCTAGAGCTTTAGGGGGAACCTACGAGCAGTACTTC
>-|TRBV6-6|TRBJ1-6|many
CASSHYNSPLHF
TGTGCCAGCAGTCACTATAATTCACCCCTCCACTTT
>TRBD1|TRBV29-1|TRBJ1-3|many
CSAGGTGVGNTIYF
TGCAGCGCCGGAGGGACAGGGGTTGGAAACACCATATATTTT
>-|TRBV5-1|TRBJ2-5|-
CASSLLGHPYSETQYF
TGCGCCAGCAGCTTGCTGGGACACCCTTACTCGGAGACCCAGTACTTC
>-|TRBV5-1|TRBJ2-6|few
CASKVGPSSGANVLTF
TGCGCCAGCAAGGTGGGGCCCAGCTCTGGGGCCAACGTCCTGACTTTC
>-|TRBV6-2/TRBV6-3|TRBJ2-5|few
CASRTPRKETQYF
TGTGCCAGCAGGACACCCAGGAAGGAGACCCAGTACTTC
>-|TRBV5-1|TRBJ2-3|few
CASKKGEIGTDTQYF
TGCGCCAGCAAAAAGGGGGAAATCGGCACAGATACGCAGTATTTT
>-|TRBV2|TRBJ2-1|-
CASSRYLAPSSYNEQFF
TGTGCCAGCAGCCGATATCTAGCGCCGAGCTCCTACAATGAGCAGTTCTTC
>-|TRBV27|TRBJ2-1|few
CASSLPPGLGANEQFF
TGTGCCAGCAGTTTGCCCCCGGGGCTAGGGGCCAATGAGCAGTTCTTC
>TRBD1|TRBV7-8|TRBJ2-5|many
CASSLAEETGEETQYF
TGTGCCAGCAGCTTAGCCGAGGAGACAGGGGAAGAGACCCAGTACTTC
>TRBD2|TRBV3-1|TRBJ2-7|few
CASKPNPGTSFYEQYF
TGTGCCAGCAAGCCTAACCCCGGGACTAGTTTCTACGAGCAGTACTTC
>-|TRBV12-3/TRBV12-4|TRBJ1-5|many
CASSPTGESNQPQHF
TGTGCCAGCTCCCCGACTGGGGAAAGCAATCAGCCCCAGCATTTT
>TRBD2|TRBV29-1|TRBJ2-1|many
CSVEPGLAEQFF
TGCAGCGTTGAGCCGGGACTAGCGGAGCAGTTCTTC
>-|TRBV6-2/TRBV6-3|TRBJ2-4|medium-sized
CASSIASGNIQYF
TGTGCCAGCAGTATCGCGTCAGGCAACATTCAGTACTTC
>TRBD1|TRBV4-3|TRBJ2-2|-
CASSQRYGQDPTGELFF
TGCGCCAGCAGCCAACGTTACGGACAGGATCCCACCGGGGAGCTGTTTTTT
>-|TRBV2|TRBJ2-3|-
CASSEEGGVQLSTDTQYF
TGTGCCAGCAGTGAAGAGGGAGGAGTACAGTTAAGTACAGATACGCAGTATTTT
>-|TRBV7-2|TRBJ2-1|many
CASSWRSPGVLGNEQFF
TGTGCCAGCAGCTGGCGCTCCCCAGGGGTTTTGGGAAATGAGCAGTTCTTC
>-|TRBV19|TRBJ2-3|many
CASSIRQGTDTQYF
TGTGCCAGTAGTATACGGCAGGGCACAGATACGCAGTATTTT
>-|TRBV21-1|TRBJ2-7|many
CASSFRDTMLSYEQYF
TGTGCCAGCAGCTTTCGGGACACGATGCTCTCCTACGAGCAGTACTTC
>-|TRBV10-1|TRBJ2-7|-
CASLWVRYF
TGCGCCAGCCTGTGGGTAAGGTACTTC
>-|TRBV27|TRBJ2-5|many
CASRTTRQYF
TGTGCCAGCAGGACAACCCGCCAGTACTTC
>TRBD2|TRBV12-3/TRBV12-4|TRBJ2-7|many
CASSLGRTSVSSYEQYF
TGTGCCAGCAGTTTAGGGAGGACTAGCGTGAGCTCCTACGAGCAGTACTTC
>TRBD2|TRBV6-5|TRBJ2-3|-
CASSYVVGLARRTDTQYF
TGTGCCAGCAGTTATGTCGTCGGACTAGCGAGGCGCACAGATACGCAGTATTTT
>-|TRBV7-6|TRBJ2-5|many
CASSPPPGNLNQETQYF
TGTGCCAGCAGCCCCCCCCCTGGGAACTTAAACCAAGAGACCCAGTACTTC
>TRBD2|TRBV7-8|TRBJ2-7|-
CASSSKRLAGVGEQYF
TGTGCCAGCAGCTCTAAGAGACTAGCGGGAGTCGGCGAGCAGTACTTC
>-|TRBV7-2|TRBJ1-5|many
CASSLLAGKGNQPQHF
TGTGCCAGCAGCTTACTCGCGGGGAAGGGCAATCAGCCCCAGCATTTT
>TRBD1|TRBV6-1|TRBJ2-5|many
CASSVTGQGETQYF
TGTGCCAGCAGTGTAACCGGACAGGGAGAGACCCAGTACTTC
>-|TRBV19|TRBJ2-7|-
CASSAAPGGAGNSYEQYF
TGTGCCAGTAGTGCGGCCCCTGGAGGAGCGGGCAACTCCTACGAGCAGTACTTC
>-|TRBV12-3/TRBV12-4|TRBJ2-1|few
CASSHGANSYNEQFF
TGTGCCAGCAGCCATGGGGCAAACTCCTACAATGAGCAGTTCTTC
>-|TRBV5-6|TRBJ2-7|many
CASSLEGILPYEQYF
TGTGCCAGCAGCTTGGAGGGGATTCTGCCATACGAGCAGTACTTC
>-|TRBV29-1|TRBJ2-7|many
CSVAPGPYEQYF
TGCAGCGTTGCTCCGGGGCCCTACGAGCAGTACTTC
>-|TRBV4-3|TRBJ1-2|many
CASSQDRIINGEYGYTF
TGCGCCAGCAGCCAAGATCGGATAATCAACGGGGAATATGGCTACACCTTC
>TRBD2|TRBV28|TRBJ2-3|many
CASSEILAGVTDTQYF
TGTGCCAGCAGTGAAATACTAGCGGGAGTCACGGATACGCAGTATTTT
>-|TRBV20-1|TRBJ1-4|-
CSVEVRKGGEKLFF
TGCAGTGTTGAAGTCCGGAAAGGAGGTGAAAAACTGTTTTTT
>TRBD2|TRBV28|TRBJ2-3|once
CASSYPSSGTSGSTDTQYF
TGTGCCAGCAGTTACCCATCCTCCGGGACTAGCGGCAGCACAGATACGCAGTATTTT
>-|TRBV19|TRBJ2-2|few
CASSIRMGDHGTGELFF
TGTGCCAGTAGTATTCGGATGGGCGATCACGGCACCGGGGAGCTGTTTTTT